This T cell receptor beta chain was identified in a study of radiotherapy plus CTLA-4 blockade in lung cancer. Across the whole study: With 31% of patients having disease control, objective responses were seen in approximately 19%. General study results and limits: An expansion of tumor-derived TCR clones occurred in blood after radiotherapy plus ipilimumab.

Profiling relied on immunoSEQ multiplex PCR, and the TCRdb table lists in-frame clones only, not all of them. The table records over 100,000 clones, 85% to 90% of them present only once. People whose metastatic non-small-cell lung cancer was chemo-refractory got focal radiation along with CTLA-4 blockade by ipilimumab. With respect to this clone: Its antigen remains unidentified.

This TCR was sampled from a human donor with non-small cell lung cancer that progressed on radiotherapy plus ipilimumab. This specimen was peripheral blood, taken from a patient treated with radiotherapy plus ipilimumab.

The CDR3 nucleotides are TGTGCCAGCAGCCCGGGGGACGTTCTCTCCTACGAGCAGTACTTC. This encodes CASSPGDVLSYEQYF. The chain employs TRBV7-9 and TRBJ2-7, with D maybe TRBD2 (6 bases). V was pared by 5 bases and J by 0 bases, with 14 bases between. The CDR3 contains 15 residues. CDR1 SEHNR and CDR2 FQNEAQ come from the germline V gene (reference sequence).